Listed here are 7 T cell receptor beta chains from one sample, sequenced in a study of T cells in Graves' hyperthyroidism and ophthalmopathy. The investigators amplified TCR beta CDR3 regions from RNA transcripts. The HTBI primer set served for first-round RT-PCR of the TCR CDR3. A single record per CDR3 protein comes from TCRdb applying MiXCR to the multiplex PCR reads. The sample comprises 700,000 or so distinct CDR3 sequences, more than 12% of which are singletons, and under 15% rests with the top ten. Sequencing used blood. The source of these receptors is a woman aged 50 to 65 with Graves' ophthalmopathy.

This clonotype has only a few counts. This chain links TRBV12-3 or TRBV12-4 with TRBJ2-3, with D perhaps matching TRBD2 (6 bases). CDR3 size: 16 residues. V was pared by 6 bases and J by 6 bases, with 22 bases between. In DNA, the CDR3 is TGTGCCAGCAGCGAAGGGACTGCCTTAGCGTTTGATACGCAGTATTTT. Its translation is CASSEGTALAFDTQYF.

In its sample, this clonotype was seen many times. The chain joins TRBV7-9 to TRBJ2-2; D gene uncertain. The length of the CDR3 is 14 residues. Germline V gene data show CDR1 as SEHNR and CDR2 as FQNEAQ (reference sequence). Trimming removed 0 bases at V and 4 bases at J, with 6 bases between. The CDR3 bases are TGTGCCAGCAGCTTAGCGCTAGGCACCGGGGAGCTGTTTTTT. Translated, it gives CASSLALGTGELFF.

This clonotype has only a few counts. V is TRBV25-1 and J is TRBJ2-3; D uncertain. The V and J ends lost 8 bases and 0 bases respectively, with 9 bases between them. This CDR3 is 13 amino acids long. Germline assignment: CDR1 MGHDK and CDR2 SYGVNS. CDR3 in amino acids: CASARPSTDTQYF. DNA for the CDR3: TGTGCCAGCGCTAGGCCTAGCACAGATACGCAGTATTTT.

This clonotype was observed at least ten times. V gene TRBV20-1 combines with J gene TRBJ2-1, with D uncertain. The CDR3 extends over 13 amino acids. The V end lost 2 bases, the J end lost 5 bases, and 10 bases lay between the germline ends. Germline V gene data show CDR1 as DFQATT and CDR2 as SNEGSKA (reference sequence). The CDR3 region is CSARPTWDNEQFF. The CDR3 DNA reads TGCAGTGCTAGACCTACCTGGGACAATGAGCAGTTCTTC.

This clonotype was detected a few times. This chain links TRBV6-1 with TRBJ2-1; perhaps TRBD1 as D (6 bases). CDR1 MNHNS and CDR2 SASEGT come from the germline V gene. The length of the CDR3 is 14 residues. V lost 5 bases to trimming and J lost 1 base, with 9 bases between them. The CDR3 is CASSLGASYNEQFF. For the CDR3, the DNA is TGTGCCAGCAGTTTGGGGGCTTCCTACAATGAGCAGTTCTTC.

This clonotype has only a few counts. The rearrangement joins TRBV5-1 to TRBJ2-5, with D tentatively TRBD2 (6 bases). CDR3 size: 16 residues. V was shortened by 0 bases and J by 2 bases, with 14 bases between the two germline ends. Germline values: CDR1 SGHRS, CDR2 YFSETQ. The CDR3 DNA follows: TGCGCCAGCAGCTTGGCGGCCGGGAGTCTACAAGAGACCCAGTACTTC. It is translated as CASSLAAGSLQETQYF. Together with reference TRBV5-1 and TRBJ2-5, the CDR3 gives the full variable domain: KAGVTQTPRYLIKTRGQQVTLSCSPISGHRSVSWYQQTPGQGLQFLFEYFSETQRNKGNFPGRFSGRQFSNSRSEMNVSTLELGDSALYLCASSLAAGSLQETQYFGPGTRLLVL.

A word on this clonotype: Possible read error: a much larger clone is one base away. The gene calls are TRBV24-1 and TRBJ2-1, with unresolved D. This CDR3 region has 13 residues. CDR1 and CDR2 from the germline V gene are KGHDR and SFDVKD. CDR3 residues: CATRGAEYNEQSF. CDR3 nucleotides: TGTGCCACTCGCGGAGCAGAATACAATGAGCAGTCCTTC.